This TCR beta chain was sequenced during a study of cytomegalovirus exposure and HLA in healthy donors (TCRdb year 2017). Study-wide context: An earlier analysis of 550 to 700 of the donors reported 250 to 350 Gb of sequence data and 100 million to 130 million unique TCR beta sequences from roughly 200 million T cells. To decide whether each TCR beta V gene segment behaved as functional or pseudogenic, an earlier analysis of some 600 of the donors relied on high-throughput TCR beta sequencing. Every discovery cohort repertoire had been produced on one sequencing platform. Typing coverage differed by locus: A, B, C, DRB1 and DQB1 were typed in roughly 620-630 donors, DQA1 in 522, DPA1 in 600 to 610, and DPB1 in 472. Rather than drawing on any new phenotypic data, the later analysis identified candidate immune exposures from TCR beta sequences and the way those sequences occurred across donors. Along with the roughly 700-subject first cohort, a separate validation cohort of over 90 different subjects was used. The study aimed to test whether cataloging public T cell receptors could reveal signatures of past pathogen exposure. A later analysis re-analyzed previously published TCR beta repertoires from 550 to 700 donors and added high-resolution HLA genotyping to study TCR occurrence patterns. HLA typing covered class I and class II loci at four-digit resolution. The T cell repertoires of some 670 subjects were profiled by immunosequencing and related to cytomegalovirus serostatus. To predict cytomegalovirus infection status, the study brought together high-throughput TCR immunosequencing, statistical association of individual TCRs with disease status, and machine learning. An early release that covered fewer than 750 HLA-typed donors contained around 330 gigabases of sequencing data and 70 million to 100 million unique TCR sequences. Donor age, sex, ethnicity and CMV serostatus were compiled together with the repertoire data. A later genetic analysis took genome-wide SNP genotypes for about three fifths of the roughly 670 donors and used that subset as a discovery cohort. Roughly 5 DR-DQ haplotypes were handled as single units for association and clustering, since linkage in the cohort was strong. Among approximately 370 genotyped donors of the cohort, an average of approximately 200,000 unique TCR beta nucleotide sequences was sequenced per donor, of which 15% to 20% were non-productive. The genetic ancestry cluster associated with self-reported Caucasian donors included over 80% of the roughly 400 genotyped donors. Study-level results and caveats: In a later genetic analysis, fewer N-insertions in productive TCRs were reported among donors in an Asian-associated ancestry cluster than the 666-donor mean. The cohort was sequenced for TCR beta chains only, and without alpha or paired-chain data the features that could be detected were limited. A further reported finding was that TCR beta sequences accurately predicted the HLA-A and HLA-B alleles for most subjects in the first cohort. In an earlier analysis of about 550 of the donors, most TCR beta V segments were observed in productive rearrangements about 90% or about 30% of the time, broadly matching IMGT annotations. An association between a missense DCLRE1C variant and V-gene and J-gene trimming of TCR beta chains was found in a later genetic analysis and replicated in an independent cohort. Some IMGT-functional V segments, including TRBV6-2 and TRBV6-3, could not be told apart with the 87-base-pair reads, so those segments were excluded. Roughly uniform sequencing depth across donors was assumed in presence/absence analyses, although this assumption may not hold. While some public TCRs were present in many individuals, most TCR sequences turned up only very rarely across donors. The authors suggested that the approach could potentially be extended to other disease states and immunological phenotypes. Compared with equally common non-associated chains, HLA-associated TCR beta chains in a later analysis were more clonally expanded and had lower generation probabilities. A total of 150 to 200 TCR beta chains were listed by the study as associated with cytomegalovirus. The classifier was reported to diagnose cytomegalovirus status with high specificity and sensitivity in both the original cohort and the validation cohort. A cluster of highly shared sequence variants was judged likely to be a technical artifact of the sequencing pipeline. Because HLA typing was missing for some donors at each locus, association tests included only the typed subset. Because counts were too low, roughly 16 rarely observed V segments, including chromosome 9 orphons, were left out of the earlier analysis of over 550 of the donors. Linkage disequilibrium might explain the correlated functional status among segregating V segments, but an unknown experimental factor could not be excluded. When HLA alleles, especially DR and DQ, strongly co-occurred, attributing TCR associations to individual alleles was difficult. The only immune exposure information available for the cohort was CMV serostatus. According to a later analysis, parvovirus B19, influenza, CMV and Epstein-Barr virus appeared linked to several top co-occurrence clusters. A later analysis found that most CMV-associated TCR beta chains appeared HLA-restricted, with HLA associations seemingly driven largely by CMV exposure. A few of the identified cytomegalovirus-associated TCR beta chains were confirmed in vitro to be specific for cytomegalovirus antigens. A later analysis found that TCR association rates varied across HLA loci, with DRB1 alleles showing the most associated TCRs and HLA-C alleles the fewest. At a false discovery rate of 0.05, a later analysis linked roughly 17,000 TCR beta sequences to specific HLA alleles.

In regard to this clone: Its antigen is not yet known.

The cohort consisted of 666 healthy bone marrow donors. All cohort members were sampled while nominally healthy, although unrecorded immune exposures were likely present. The donor tested CMV seronegative and was one of the 352 seronegative cohort members. A peripheral blood sample was collected from each donor, and TCR beta sequencing was performed on peripheral blood mononuclear cells. Genomic DNA was extracted from the blood cell samples with the Qiagen DNeasy Blood Extraction Kit. Receptor amplification or capture employed the immunoSEQ multiplex PCR assay. For the multiplex PCR, a mixture combining 60 forward primers for TCR Vbeta segments and 13 reverse primers for TCR Jbeta segments was used. The CDR3 region of rearranged TCR beta genes was amplified from genomic DNA with a multiplex PCR assay. The Illumina HiSeq System was used to sequence the amplified TCR beta libraries as 87-base-pair reads. Per the source publication's procedure: A later analysis counted about 82 million unique TCR beta chains across the 650 to 700 repertoires, and some 12 million of these chains were shared by at least two donors. A nearest-neighbor algorithm error-corrected the raw reads and collapsed the reads into unique sequences, merging closely related sequences to remove PCR and sequencing errors. V, D and J gene segments were assigned by aligning CDR3 sequences to IMGT reference sequences. For a sequence to be retained, at least a six-nucleotide match to both a V gene segment and a J gene segment was required. Rearrangements were called productive when the CDR3 lacked stop codons and stayed in frame with V and J; all others were non-productive. Following IMGT convention, CDR3 was defined as the stretch from the second conserved V-encoded cysteine to the conserved J-encoded phenylalanine. Sequences without an unambiguous match to a single V gene segment were excluded from the earlier analysis of approximately 560 of the donors. An earlier analysis of approximately 590 of the donors classified V segments as functional when productive rearrangements were above 56.7% and as segregating when the standard deviation between donors was above 5%. A statistical classification framework was built for diagnosing cytomegalovirus status from the catalog of TCR beta chain sequences. In a later analysis, V and J genes were assigned by comparing TCR nucleotide sequences against IMGT/GENE-DB human TR gene sequences. The TCRdist pipeline was used in a later analysis to assign CDR3 sequences and most-parsimonious VDJ recombination scenarios. In a later analysis, each TCR beta chain was defined by its CDR3 amino acid sequence together with its V-gene family, and reads without a unique V-gene family were excluded. To address suspected cross-contamination and a sequencing artifact, a later analysis removed approximately 590 highly shared, low-generation-probability nucleotide sequences. For each public chain, a later analysis derived a clonal expansion index from normalized ranks of inferred template counts within each repertoire. A later analysis computed generation probabilities with a VDJ recombination model fitted to out-of-frame rearrangements, and checked the results against IGoR. Hypergeometric tests were used in a later analysis to score TCR-TCR, TCR-HLA and TCR-CMV co-occurrence, with a repertoire-size bias correction applied to the TCR pairs. False discovery rates were estimated in a later analysis by permuting HLA or CMV assignments 20 times. In a later analysis, co-occurring TCRs were grouped with DBSCAN, and TCRdist sequence similarity was added when clustering was performed within HLA-allele-positive subsets. Repertoires with fewer than 30,000 or more than 120,000 public chains were left out of co-occurrence clustering, as were roughly five repertoires with anomalous nucleotide sharing. TCRdb's version of the immuneACCESS table is confined to in-frame rearrangements and falls short of the full clone set. An unresolved V gene accounts for under half of the shortfall where checked; the remainder is of unknown origin. V and J calls and clone size come straight from that table; D and trimming were deduced from the DNA. This specimen's table enumerates fewer than 50,000 clones. More than 8% of the sample rests with the top ten.

For CDR1 and CDR2, the germline V gene lists SQVTM and ANQGSEA. Trimming removed 7 bases from V and 6 bases from J; the gene matches leave 5 bases unexplained. Including the terminal cysteine and phenylalanine, the CDR3 comprises 14 residues. CDR3 DNA is the only sequence kept; it has 42 bases, read in frame from the first base. Material for sequencing was PBMCs. Recombination linked TRBV29-1 to TRBJ2-1, with 14 bases aligning to TRBD2. The origin of this receptor is a male donor in good health and CMV-seronegative. The DNA is as follows: TGCAGCGCCGGGACTAGCGGGAGTGGCAATGAGCAGTTCTTC. Its protein reads: CSAGTSGSGNEQFF.